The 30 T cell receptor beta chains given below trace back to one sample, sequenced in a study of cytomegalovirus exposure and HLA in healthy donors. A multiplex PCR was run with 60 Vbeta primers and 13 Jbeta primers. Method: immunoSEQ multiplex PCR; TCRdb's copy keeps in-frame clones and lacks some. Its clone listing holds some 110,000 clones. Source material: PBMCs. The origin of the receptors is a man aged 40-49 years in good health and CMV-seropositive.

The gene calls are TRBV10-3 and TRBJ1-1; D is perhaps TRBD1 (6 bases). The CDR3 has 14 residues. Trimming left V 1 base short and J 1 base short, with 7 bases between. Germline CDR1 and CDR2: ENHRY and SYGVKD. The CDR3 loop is CAISEWTANTEAFF. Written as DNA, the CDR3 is TGTGCCATCAGTGAGTGGACAGCGAACACTGAAGCTTTCTTT.

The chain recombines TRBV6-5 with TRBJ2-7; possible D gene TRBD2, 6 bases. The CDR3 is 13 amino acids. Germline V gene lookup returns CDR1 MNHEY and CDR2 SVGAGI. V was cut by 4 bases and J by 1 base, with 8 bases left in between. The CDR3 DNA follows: TGTGCCAGCAGTTGGGGGGAATCCTACGAGCAGTACTTC. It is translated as CASSWGESYEQYF.

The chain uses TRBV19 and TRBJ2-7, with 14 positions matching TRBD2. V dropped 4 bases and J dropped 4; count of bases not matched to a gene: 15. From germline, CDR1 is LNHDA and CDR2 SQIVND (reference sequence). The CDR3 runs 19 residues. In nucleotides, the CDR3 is TGTGCCAGTAGTAACCTCCACGGGACTAGCGGGAGCATCCCTTACGAGCAGTACTTC. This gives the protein CASSNLHGTSGSIPYEQYF.

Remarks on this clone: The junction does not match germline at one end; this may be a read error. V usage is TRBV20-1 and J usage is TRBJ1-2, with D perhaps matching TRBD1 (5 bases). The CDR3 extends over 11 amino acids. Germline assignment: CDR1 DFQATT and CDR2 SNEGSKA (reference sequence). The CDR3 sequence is CSAPLTGRDLF. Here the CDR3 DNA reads TGCAGTGCCCCTTTGACGGGGCGGGACCTCTTC.

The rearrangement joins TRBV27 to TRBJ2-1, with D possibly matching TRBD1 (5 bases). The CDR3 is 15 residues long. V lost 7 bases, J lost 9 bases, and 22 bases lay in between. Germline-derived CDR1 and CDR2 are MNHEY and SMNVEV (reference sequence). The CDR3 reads CASTNQGLAAGEQFF. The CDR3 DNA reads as TGTGCCAGCACAAACCAGGGTCTGGCAGCTGGTGAGCAGTTCTTC.

The CDR3 sequence is CASSQGTLAGGNNEQFF. CDR3 DNA sequence: TGTGCCAGCAGCCAAGGCACACTAGCGGGAGGGAACAATGAGCAGTTCTTC. The chain uses TRBV4-2 and TRBJ2-1; TRBD2 agrees at 13 bases. The CDR3 has 17 residues. V was clipped by 1 base and J by 5 bases; unmatched bases: 5. Looked up from germline, CDR1 is LGHNA and CDR2 is YNFKEQ.

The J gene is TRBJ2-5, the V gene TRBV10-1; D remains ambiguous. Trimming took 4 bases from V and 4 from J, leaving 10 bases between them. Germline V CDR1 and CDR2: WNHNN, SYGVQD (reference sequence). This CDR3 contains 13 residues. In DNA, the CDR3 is TGCGCCAGCAGTGCAGGCGTCCGAGAGACCCAGTACTTC. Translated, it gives CASSAGVRETQYF.

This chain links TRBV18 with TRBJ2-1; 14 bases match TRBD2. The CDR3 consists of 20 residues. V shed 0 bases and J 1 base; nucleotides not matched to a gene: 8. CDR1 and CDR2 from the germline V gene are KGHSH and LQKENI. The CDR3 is CASSPPVGTSGSMSYNEQFF. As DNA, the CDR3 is TGTGCCAGCTCACCACCGGTTGGGACTAGCGGGAGCATGTCCTACAATGAGCAGTTCTTC.

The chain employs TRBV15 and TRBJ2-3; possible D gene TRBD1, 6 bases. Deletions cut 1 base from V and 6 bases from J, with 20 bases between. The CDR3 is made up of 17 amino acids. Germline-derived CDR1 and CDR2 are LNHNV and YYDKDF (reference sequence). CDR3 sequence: CATSRGGGQDSLDTQYF. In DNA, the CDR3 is TGTGCCACCAGCAGAGGAGGGGGACAAGACTCGCTGGATACGCAGTATTTT.

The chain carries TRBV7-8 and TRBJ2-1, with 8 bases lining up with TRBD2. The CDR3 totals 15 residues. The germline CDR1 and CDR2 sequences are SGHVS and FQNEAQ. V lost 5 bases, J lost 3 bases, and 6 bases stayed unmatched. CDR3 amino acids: CASSPSGSFYNEQFF. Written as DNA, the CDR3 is TGTGCCAGCAGCCCGAGCGGGAGTTTCTACAATGAGCAGTTCTTC.

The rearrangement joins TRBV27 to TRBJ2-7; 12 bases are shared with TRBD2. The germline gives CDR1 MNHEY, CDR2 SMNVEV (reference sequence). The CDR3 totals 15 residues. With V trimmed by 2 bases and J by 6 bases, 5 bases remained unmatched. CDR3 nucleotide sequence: TGTGCCAGCAGTTTACTAGCGGGAGGGCCGGTCGAGCAGTACTTC. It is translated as CASSLLAGGPVEQYF.

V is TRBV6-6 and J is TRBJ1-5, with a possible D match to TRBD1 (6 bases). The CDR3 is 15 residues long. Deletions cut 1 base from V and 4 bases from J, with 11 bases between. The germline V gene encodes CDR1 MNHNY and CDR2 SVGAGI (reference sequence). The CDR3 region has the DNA TGTGCCAGCAGTTACTACGACAGGAGAAATCAGCCCCAGCATTTT. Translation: CASSYYDRRNQPQHF.

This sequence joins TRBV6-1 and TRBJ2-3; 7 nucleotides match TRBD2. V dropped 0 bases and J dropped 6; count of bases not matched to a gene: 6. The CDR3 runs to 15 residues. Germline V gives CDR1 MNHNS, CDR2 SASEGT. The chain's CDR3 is CASSEAAGSFDTQYF. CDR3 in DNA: TGTGCCAGCAGTGAAGCAGCGGGATCCTTTGATACGCAGTATTTT.

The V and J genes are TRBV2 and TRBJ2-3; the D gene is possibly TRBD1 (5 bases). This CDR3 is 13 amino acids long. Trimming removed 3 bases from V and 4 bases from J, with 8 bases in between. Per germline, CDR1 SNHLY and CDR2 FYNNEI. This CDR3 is CASSDRGSDTQYF. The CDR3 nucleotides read TGTGCCAGCAGTGATAGGGGATCAGATACGCAGTATTTT.

Here the CDR3 DNA reads TGTGCCAGCAGCGTAGCTTTGGGCAGCTCCGATGAGGAGCAGTACTTC. Protein sequence: CASSVALGSSDEEQYF. The chain recombines TRBV9 with TRBJ2-7; D is unresolved. Germline V gene sequence: CDR1 SGDLS, CDR2 YYNGEE. There are 16 residues in the CDR3. The ends were cut back, 0 bases at V and 7 bases at J, with 20 bases in the middle.

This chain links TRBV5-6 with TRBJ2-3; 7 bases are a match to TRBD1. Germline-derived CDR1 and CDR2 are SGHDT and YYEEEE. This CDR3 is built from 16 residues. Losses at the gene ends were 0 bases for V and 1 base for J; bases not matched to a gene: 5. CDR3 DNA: TGTGCCAGCAGCTTGGGAGGTGGACAGGGCACAGATACGCAGTATTTT. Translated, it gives CASSLGGGQGTDTQYF.

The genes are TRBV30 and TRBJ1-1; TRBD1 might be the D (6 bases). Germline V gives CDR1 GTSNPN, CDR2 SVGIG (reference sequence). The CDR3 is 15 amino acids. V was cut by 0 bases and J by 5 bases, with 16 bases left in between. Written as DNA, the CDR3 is TGTGCCTGGAGTGTACCGGGGGCGGGGGAAACTGAAGCTTTCTTT. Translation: CAWSVPGAGETEAFF.

The CDR3, as DNA: TGTGCCAGCAGTATAGCGAACACTGAAGCTTTCTTT. Its protein product is CASSIANTEAFF. The rearrangement joins TRBV6-6 to TRBJ1-1; D gene unclear. The V and J ends lost 5 bases and 1 base respectively, with 5 bases between them. The germline gives CDR1 MNHNY, CDR2 SVGAGI (reference sequence). The CDR3 has 12 residues.

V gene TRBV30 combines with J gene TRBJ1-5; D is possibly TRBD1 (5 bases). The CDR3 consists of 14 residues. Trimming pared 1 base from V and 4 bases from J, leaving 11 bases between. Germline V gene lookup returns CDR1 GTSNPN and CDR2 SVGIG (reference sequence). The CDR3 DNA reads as TGTGCCTGGAGTGAGGGGCACCCTAATCAGCCCCAGCATTTT. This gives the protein CAWSEGHPNQPQHF.

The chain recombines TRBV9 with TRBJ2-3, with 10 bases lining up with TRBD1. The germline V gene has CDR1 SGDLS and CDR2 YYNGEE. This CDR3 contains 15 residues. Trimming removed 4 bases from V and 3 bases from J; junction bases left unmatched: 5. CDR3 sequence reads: CASSPGTGATDTQYF. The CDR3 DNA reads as TGTGCCAGCAGCCCAGGGACAGGGGCGACAGATACGCAGTATTTT.

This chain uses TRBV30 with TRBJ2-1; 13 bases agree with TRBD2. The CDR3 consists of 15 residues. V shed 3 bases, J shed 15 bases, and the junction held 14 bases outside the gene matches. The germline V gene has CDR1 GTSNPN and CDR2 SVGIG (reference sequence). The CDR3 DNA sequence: TGTGCCTGGAGCGTAGGACTAGCGGGAGCTATTTTTCGGTTCTTC. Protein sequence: CAWSVGLAGAIFRFF.

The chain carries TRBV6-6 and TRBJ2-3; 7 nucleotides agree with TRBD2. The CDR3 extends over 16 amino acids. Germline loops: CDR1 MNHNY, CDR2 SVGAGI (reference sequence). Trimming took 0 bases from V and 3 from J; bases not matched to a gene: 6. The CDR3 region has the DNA TGTGCCAGCAGTTACTCGATCGCGCGGGAGACAGATACGCAGTATTTT. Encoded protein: CASSYSIARETDTQYF.

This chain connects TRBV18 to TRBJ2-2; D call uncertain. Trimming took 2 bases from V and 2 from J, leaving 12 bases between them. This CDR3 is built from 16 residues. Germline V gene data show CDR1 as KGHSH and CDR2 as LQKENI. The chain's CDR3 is CASSPNSPSNTGELFF. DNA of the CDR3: TGTGCCAGCTCACCAAACTCCCCATCTAACACCGGGGAGCTGTTTTTT.

This CDR3 reads CASSPGLAGEETQYF. CDR3 coding DNA: TGTGCCAGCAGCCCCGGACTAGCGGGAGAAGAGACCCAGTACTTC. The V and J genes are TRBV9 and TRBJ2-5, with 13 bases lining up with TRBD2. The CDR3 is made up of 15 amino acids. Germline trimming cut 4 bases from V and 3 bases from J; bases unmatched to any gene: 3. The germline V gene has CDR1 SGDLS and CDR2 YYNGEE. Variable domain in full (rest from reference TRBV9 and TRBJ2-5): DSGVTQTPKHLITATGQRVTLRCSPRSGDLSVYWYQQSLDQGLQFLIQYYNGEERAKGNILERFSAQQFPDLHSELNLSSLELGDSALYFCASSPGLAGEETQYFGPGTRLLVL.

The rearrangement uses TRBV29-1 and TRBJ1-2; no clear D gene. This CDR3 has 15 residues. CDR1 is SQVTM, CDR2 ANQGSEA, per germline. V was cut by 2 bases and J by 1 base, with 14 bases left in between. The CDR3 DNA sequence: TGCAGCGTTGAAAGGTACCAGGTCCTTAACTATGGCTACACCTTC. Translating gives CSVERYQVLNYGYTF. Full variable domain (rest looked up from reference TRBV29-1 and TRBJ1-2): SAVISQKPSRDICQRGTSLTIQCQVDSQVTMMFWYRQQPGQSLTLIATANQGSEATYESGFVIDKFPISRPNLTFSTLTVSNMSPEDSSIYLCSVERYQVLNYGYTFGSGTRLTVV.

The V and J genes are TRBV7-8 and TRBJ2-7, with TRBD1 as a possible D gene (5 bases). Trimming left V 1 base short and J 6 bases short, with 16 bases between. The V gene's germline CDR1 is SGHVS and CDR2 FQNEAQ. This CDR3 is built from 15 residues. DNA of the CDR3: TGTGCCAGCAGCTTAGAAGTACAGGCTCTATCCGAGCAGTACTTC. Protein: CASSLEVQALSEQYF.

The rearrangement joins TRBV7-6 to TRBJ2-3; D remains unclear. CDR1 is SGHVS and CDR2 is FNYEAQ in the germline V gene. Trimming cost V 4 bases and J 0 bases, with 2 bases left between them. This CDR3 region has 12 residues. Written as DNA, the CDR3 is TGTGCCAGCAGCTCTAGCACAGATACGCAGTATTTT. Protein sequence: CASSSSTDTQYF.

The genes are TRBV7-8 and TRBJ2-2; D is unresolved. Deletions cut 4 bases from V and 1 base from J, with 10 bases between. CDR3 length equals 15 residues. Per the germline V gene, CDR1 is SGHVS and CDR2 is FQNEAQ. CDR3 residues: CASSSQRLNTGELFF. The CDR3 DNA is TGTGCCAGCAGCTCCCAGCGACTGAACACCGGGGAGCTGTTTTTT. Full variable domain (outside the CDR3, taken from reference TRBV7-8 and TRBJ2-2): GAGVSQSPRYKVAKRGQDVALRCDPISGHVSLFWYQQALGQGPEFLTYFQNEAQLDKSGLPSDRFFAERPEGSVSTLKIQRTQQEDSAVYLCASSSQRLNTGELFFGEGSRLTVL.

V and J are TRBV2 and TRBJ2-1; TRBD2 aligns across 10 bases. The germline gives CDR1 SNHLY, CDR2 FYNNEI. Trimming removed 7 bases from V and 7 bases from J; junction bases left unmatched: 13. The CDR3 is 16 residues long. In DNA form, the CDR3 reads TGTGCCAGCAACTTGGAAGCGGGAGGGGTCAAAAATGAGCAGTTCTTC. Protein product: CASNLEAGGVKNEQFF.

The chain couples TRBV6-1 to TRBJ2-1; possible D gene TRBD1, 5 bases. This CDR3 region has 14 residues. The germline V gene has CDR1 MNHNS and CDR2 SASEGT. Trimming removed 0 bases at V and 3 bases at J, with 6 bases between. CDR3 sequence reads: CASSEAGDYNEQFF. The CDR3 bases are TGTGCCAGCAGTGAAGCAGGGGACTACAATGAGCAGTTCTTC.